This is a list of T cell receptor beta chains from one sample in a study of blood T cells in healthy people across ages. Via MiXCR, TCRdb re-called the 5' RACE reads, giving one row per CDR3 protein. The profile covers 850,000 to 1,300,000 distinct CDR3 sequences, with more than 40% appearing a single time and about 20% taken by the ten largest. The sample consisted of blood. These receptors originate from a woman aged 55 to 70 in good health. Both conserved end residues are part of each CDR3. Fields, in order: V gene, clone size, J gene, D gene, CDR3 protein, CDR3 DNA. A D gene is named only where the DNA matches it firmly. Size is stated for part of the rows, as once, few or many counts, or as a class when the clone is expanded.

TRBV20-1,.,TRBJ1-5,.,CSAKDWSQPQHF,TGCAGTGCTAAAGACTGGAGTCAGCCCCAGCATTTT
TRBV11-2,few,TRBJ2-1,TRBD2,CASRKLATYNEQFF,TGTGCCAGCCGCAAACTAGCGACCTACAATGAGCAGTTCTTC
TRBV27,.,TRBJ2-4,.,CASSLSVGTKNIQYF,TGTGCCAGCAGTTTATCGGTGGGAACCAAAAACATTCAGTACTTC
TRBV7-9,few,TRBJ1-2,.,CASSLQLRNRQGHNYGYTF,TGTGCCAGCAGCTTACAGCTTCGGAACAGGCAGGGTCATAACTATGGCTACACCTTC
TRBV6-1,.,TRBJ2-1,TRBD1,CASSAGTDDEQFF,TGTGCCAGCAGTGCCGGGACAGACGATGAGCAGTTCTTC
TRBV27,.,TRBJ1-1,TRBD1,CASRRGQGAYEAFF,TGTGCCAGCAGGCGGGGACAGGGGGCCTATGAAGCTTTCTTT
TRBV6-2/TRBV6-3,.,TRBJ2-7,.,CACFGGSSYEQYF,TGTGCCTGCTTTGGGGGGAGCTCCTACGAGCAGTACTTC
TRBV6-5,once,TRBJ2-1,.,CASSRNMIQFF,TGTGCCAGCAGCCGAAATATGATCCAGTTCTTC
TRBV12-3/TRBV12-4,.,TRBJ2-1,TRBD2,CASSLPGGSGWFF,TGTGCCAGCAGTCTACCGGGGGGGAGCGGGTGGTTCTTC
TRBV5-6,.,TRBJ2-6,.,CASSLVSLSGANVLTF,TGTGCCAGCAGCTTGGTTTCCCTCTCTGGGGCCAACGTCCTGACTTTC
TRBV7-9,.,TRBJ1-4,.,CASSLVLGLLTTNEKLFF,TGTGCCAGCAGCTTAGTCCTGGGCCTCCTTACTACTAATGAAAAACTGTTTTTT
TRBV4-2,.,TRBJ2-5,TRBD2,CASSRESYNEQYF,TGTGCCAGCTCGCGGGAGTCATACAATGAGCAGTACTTC
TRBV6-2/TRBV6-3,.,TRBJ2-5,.,CATRETGQETQYF,TGTGCCACCCGAGAAACGGGACAAGAGACCCAGTACTTC
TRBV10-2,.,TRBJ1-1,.,CASSPGVGGASEAFF,TGCGCCAGCAGCCCTGGGGTAGGGGGTGCATCTGAAGCTTTCTTT